Below are 22 T cell receptor beta chains sequenced from a single sample in a study of T cell responses to AZD1222 COVID-19 vaccine. Only in-frame clones appear in the TCRdb table, and some are missing; sequencing was by immunoSEQ multiplex PCR. The table shows tens of thousands of clones, with roughly 84% occurring only once. The source was peripheral blood, collected on day 0 of MenACWY control vaccination. These receptors all come from an adult in good health.

The chain has TRBV2 and TRBJ2-1; D is unclear. Trimming left V 4 bases short and J 3 bases short, with 16 bases between. The CDR3 spans 16 residues. CDR1 and CDR2 from the germline V gene are SNHLY and FYNNEI. CDR3 protein: CASSAGKLLGYNEQFF. The CDR3 DNA sequence: TGTGCCAGCAGTGCAGGAAAACTCCTCGGCTACAATGAGCAGTTCTTC.

This clone has only a few counts. The rearrangement joins TRBV11-2 to TRBJ2-7; D is unclear. The CDR3 runs to 13 residues. The germline V and J ends were trimmed by 5 bases and 6 bases, with 14 bases remaining between them. Germline loops: CDR1 SGHAT, CDR2 FQNNGV. CDR3 bases: TGTGCCAGCAGCCCCGACGATTGGGGCGAGCAGTACTTC. Protein sequence: CASSPDDWGEQYF.

This clone has more than one count but fewer than ten. V gene TRBV19 combines with J gene TRBJ1-2; TRBD1 is a possible D gene (5 bases). Germline lookup yields CDR1 LNHDA and CDR2 SQIVND (reference sequence). CDR3 length: 14 amino acids. The V gene lost 7 bases and the J gene lost 8 bases, with 20 bases spanning the gap. CDR3 amino acids: CASTAIGTLLGYTF. The CDR3 nucleotides are TGTGCCAGTACCGCCATCGGGACCCTCCTGGGCTACACCTTC.

This clone came up once. The V gene is TRBV3-1 (or the pseudogene TRBV3-2), the J gene TRBJ1-2; 8 positions match TRBD1. Trimming at V came to 4 bases and at J to 4 bases, leaving 8 bases not matched to a gene. In germline, CDR1 is LGHDT, CDR2 YNNKEL (reference sequence). This CDR3 is built from 15 residues. Written as DNA, the CDR3 is TGTGCCAGCAGCCGTACAGGGGGTCTTAGCTATGGCTACACCTTC. It encodes CASSRTGGLSYGYTF.

The chain carries TRBV4-1 and TRBJ1-2; the D is unclear. In germline, CDR1 is MGHRA, CDR2 YSYEKL. The CDR3 totals 17 residues. Trimming stripped 0 bases from V and 6 bases from J, with 20 bases between. This CDR3 is CASSQDPRQVLEDGYTF. CDR3 nucleotide sequence: TGCGCCAGCAGCCAAGATCCAAGGCAGGTACTGGAGGATGGCTACACCTTC.

The rearrangement uses TRBV29-1 and TRBJ1-2, with TRBD1 matching over 11 bases. V shed 4 bases and J 8 bases; nucleotides not matched to a gene: 3. Germline lookup yields CDR1 SQVTM and CDR2 ANQGSEA. The CDR3 is made up of 12 amino acids. The CDR3 DNA sequence: TGCAGCGTTGGAGGACAGGGGGCAGGCTACACCTTC. This encodes CSVGGQGAGYTF. Complete variable domain (other parts from reference TRBV29-1 and TRBJ1-2): SAVISQKPSRDICQRGTSLTIQCQVDSQVTMMFWYRQQPGQSLTLIATANQGSEATYESGFVIDKFPISRPNLTFSTLTVSNMSPEDSSIYLCSVGGQGAGYTFGSGTRLTVV.

This clone was seen a single time. The chain employs TRBV5-8 and TRBJ2-5, with 7 bases that match TRBD1. J was trimmed by 2 bases and V by 4 bases; bases with no gene match: 5. CDR1 is SGHTS and CDR2 is YDEGEE in the germline V gene. This CDR3 is 14 amino acids long. CDR3 sequence: CASSKPGQQETQYF. The CDR3 DNA reads TGTGCCAGCAGCAAACCGGGACAGCAAGAGACCCAGTACTTC.

The chain is built from TRBV2 and TRBJ1-2; TRBD1 matches 7 bases. Germline lookup yields CDR1 SNHLY and CDR2 FYNNEI. Losses at the gene ends were 2 bases for V and 7 bases for J; bases not matched to a gene: 7. The CDR3 totals 14 residues. CDR3 DNA: TGTGCCAGCAGTGAAAAGAGACAGGGAGGTGGCTACACCTTC. Translating gives CASSEKRQGGGYTF.

V is TRBV5-1 and J is TRBJ1-3; the D is unclear. The ends were cut back, 4 bases at V and 2 bases at J, with 19 bases in the middle. This CDR3 has 17 residues. CDR1 is SGHRS, CDR2 YFSETQ, per germline. CDR3 in DNA: TGCGCCAGCAGCGTTGGACCCGGCCGATCTGCTGGAAACACCATATATTTT. The encoded protein is CASSVGPGRSAGNTIYF. The full variable domain, in which reference TRBV5-1 and TRBJ1-3 provide the parts outside the CDR3, is KAGVTQTPRYLIKTRGQQVTLSCSPISGHRSVSWYQQTPGQGLQFLFEYFSETQRNKGNFPGRFSGRQFSNSRSEMNVSTLELGDSALYLCASSVGPGRSAGNTIYFGEGSWLTVV.

J is TRBJ1-5 and V is TRBV5-1; tentatively, D is TRBD1 (5 bases). CDR1 and CDR2 from the germline V gene are SGHRS and YFSETQ. CDR3 length: 14 amino acids. V lost 0 bases to trimming and J lost 2 bases, with 6 bases between them. The CDR3 reads CASSLGGGNQPQHF. CDR3 bases: TGCGCCAGCAGCTTGGGGGGGGGCAATCAGCCCCAGCATTTT.

The rearrangement uses TRBV6-1 and TRBJ1-2; 10 positions match TRBD1. The CDR3 runs to 18 residues. Germline CDR1 and CDR2: MNHNS and SASEGT. Losses at the gene ends were 0 bases for V and 3 bases for J; bases not matched to a gene: 10. CDR3 sequence reads: CASSEAAAGQGTHYGYTF. The CDR3 nucleotides read TGTGCCAGCAGTGAAGCCGCGGCGGGACAGGGGACGCACTATGGCTACACCTTC.

V and J are TRBV19 and TRBJ1-1; D possibly corresponds to TRBD1 (6 bases). Trimming pared 5 bases from V and 9 bases from J, leaving 13 bases between. Germline V gene data show CDR1 as LNHDA and CDR2 as SQIVND (reference sequence). The CDR3 is 12 residues long. The chain's CDR3 is CASSALDRQAFF. For the CDR3, the DNA is TGTGCCAGTAGTGCCCTAGACAGGCAAGCTTTCTTT.

The chain employs TRBV6-4 and TRBJ1-6; no reliable D call. The germline V gene encodes CDR1 MRHNA and CDR2 SNTAGT. V was clipped by 0 bases and J by 9 bases, with 15 bases between them. CDR3 length: 16 amino acids. The DNA of the CDR3 is TGTGCCAGCAGTGACTCGGGCACAGTGTGTATTTCACCCCTCCACTTT. Protein: CASSDSGTVCISPLHF.

This clone appeared once. The J gene is TRBJ2-1, the V gene TRBV5-1, with 12 bases identical to TRBD2. This CDR3 spans 19 amino acids. The germline CDR1 and CDR2 sequences are SGHRS and YFSETQ. V lost 7 bases to trimming and J lost 0 bases; unmatched junction nucleotides: 14. For the CDR3, the DNA is TGCGCCAGCTGTGACCCGGGACTAGCGGGCCCGAGCTCCTACAATGAGCAGTTCTTC. It encodes CASCDPGLAGPSSYNEQFF. Variable domain in full (rest from reference TRBV5-1 and TRBJ2-1): KAGVTQTPRYLIKTRGQQVTLSCSPISGHRSVSWYQQTPGQGLQFLFEYFSETQRNKGNFPGRFSGRQFSNSRSEMNVSTLELGDSALYLCASCDPGLAGPSSYNEQFFGPGTRLTVL.

The rearrangement links TRBV28 to TRBJ2-1, with D possibly matching TRBD2 (6 bases). The CDR3 is 15 residues long. The germline V and J ends were trimmed by 6 bases and 6 bases, with 18 bases remaining between them. Germline lookup yields CDR1 MDHEN and CDR2 SYDVKM. The chain's CDR3 is CASSPSGRGSNEQFF. The CDR3 DNA is TGTGCCAGCAGCCCTTCCGGGAGAGGGAGCAATGAGCAGTTCTTC.

This chain uses TRBV7-9 with TRBJ2-7, with 7 bases aligning to TRBD1. The CDR3 runs 12 residues. Per the germline V gene, CDR1 is SEHNR and CDR2 is FQNEAQ (reference sequence). J lost 4 bases, V lost 5 bases, and 2 bases had no gene match. As DNA, the CDR3 is TGTGCCAGCAGCCTACAGGGGTACGAGCAGTACGTC. Translating gives CASSLQGYEQYV.

V gene TRBV12-3 or TRBV12-4 combines with J gene TRBJ1-2; possible D gene TRBD1, 6 bases. V gave up 6 bases and J gave up 3 bases, with 11 bases separating them. The CDR3 has 13 amino acids. The CDR3 loop is CASRLDSYYGYTF. CDR3 sequence (DNA): TGTGCCAGCAGATTGGACAGTTACTATGGCTACACCTTC.

This clone appeared a few times. The V gene is TRBV19, the J gene TRBJ1-1, with unresolved D. V was clipped by 3 bases and J by 5 bases, with 13 bases between them. CDR3 length equals 14 residues. The germline V gene has CDR1 LNHDA and CDR2 SQIVND (reference sequence). DNA for the CDR3: TGTGCCAGTAGTATCTCTTCATCCTGGACTGAAGCTTTCTTT. This codes for CASSISSSWTEAFF.

The chain couples TRBV2 to TRBJ1-5, with a tentative D call TRBD1 (5 bases). The V gene lost 4 bases and the J gene lost 0 bases, with 10 bases spanning the gap. The CDR3 loop spans 15 amino acids. The V gene's germline CDR1 is SNHLY and CDR2 FYNNEI. CDR3 sequence (DNA): TGTGCCAGCAGTGCGCGACAGAATAGCAATCAGCCCCAGCATTTT. Translating it yields CASSARQNSNQPQHF. The full variable domain, its missing parts supplied by reference TRBV2 and TRBJ1-5, is EPEVTQTPSHQVTQMGQEVILRCVPISNHLYFYWYRQILGQKVEFLVSFYNNEISEKSEIFDDQFSVERPDGSNFTLKIRSTKLEDSAMYFCASSARQNSNQPQHFGDGTRLSIL.

The chain carries TRBV18 and TRBJ2-7; D is uncertain. Trimming took 5 bases from V and 0 from J, leaving 5 bases between them. Per germline, CDR1 KGHSH and CDR2 LQKENI. The CDR3 loop spans 12 amino acids. In DNA, the CDR3 is TGTGCCAGCTCATCAAGCTCCTACGAGCAGTACGTC. Its translation: CASSSSSYEQYV.

This clone was seen only a few times. The chain uses TRBV2 and TRBJ2-7; 9 positions agree with TRBD2. Trimming took 1 base from V and 0 from J; bases not matched to a gene: 4. Germline V gene sequence: CDR1 SNHLY, CDR2 FYNNEI. The CDR3 runs to 16 residues. The CDR3 protein is CASSEGLAGFSYEQYF. CDR3 sequence (DNA): TGTGCCAGCAGTGAAGGGCTAGCGGGATTCTCCTACGAGCAGTACTTC.

The chain recombines TRBV19 with TRBJ1-5; possible D gene TRBD1, 5 bases. The germline gives CDR1 LNHDA, CDR2 SQIVND (reference sequence). This CDR3 comprises 15 residues. Trimming pared 5 bases from V and 5 bases from J, leaving 16 bases between. The CDR3: CASSQTGGFDQPQHF. In nucleotides, the CDR3 is TGTGCCAGTAGTCAAACGGGGGGGTTTGATCAGCCCCAGCATTTT.